This record covers a single T cell receptor (beta chain). What it binds is not known. Sequencing used immunoSEQ multiplex PCR; TCRdb keeps in-frame clones, though not all of them. The sample holds 200,000 to 300,000 clones, over 75% seen once. This entry is derived from a study of Ad26.COV2.S vaccination and SARS-CoV-2 variants. Study summary: Into the muscle, Ad26.COV2.S was dosed once or twice, 56 days apart. Whole-study results and caveats: Recipients given vaccine exceeded placebo recipients in spike-specific TCR breadth.

The CDR3 consists of 12 residues. The V gene end was trimmed by 4 bases and the J gene end by 7 bases; junction bases not matched to a gene: 2. The germline V gene encodes CDR1 SGHRS and CDR2 YFSETQ. This sample's treatment: some 19 received Ad26.COV2.S at low or high dose, single or two shots; 5 received placebo; per-sample allocation not given. Specimen acquisition occurred on day 63 following the initial vaccine or placebo injection. The material sequenced was peripheral blood, taken in a trial of Ad26.COV2.S vaccine versus placebo. The TCR sequence derives from a person between 18 and 65 years old who received the Ad26.COV2.S COVID-19 vaccine or a placebo. The chain employs TRBV5-1 and TRBJ2-7, with 10 nucleotides matching TRBD1. Here the CDR3 reads CASSRDRGEQYF. The DNA of the CDR3 is TGCGCCAGCAGCCGGGACAGGGGAGAGCAGTACTTC.